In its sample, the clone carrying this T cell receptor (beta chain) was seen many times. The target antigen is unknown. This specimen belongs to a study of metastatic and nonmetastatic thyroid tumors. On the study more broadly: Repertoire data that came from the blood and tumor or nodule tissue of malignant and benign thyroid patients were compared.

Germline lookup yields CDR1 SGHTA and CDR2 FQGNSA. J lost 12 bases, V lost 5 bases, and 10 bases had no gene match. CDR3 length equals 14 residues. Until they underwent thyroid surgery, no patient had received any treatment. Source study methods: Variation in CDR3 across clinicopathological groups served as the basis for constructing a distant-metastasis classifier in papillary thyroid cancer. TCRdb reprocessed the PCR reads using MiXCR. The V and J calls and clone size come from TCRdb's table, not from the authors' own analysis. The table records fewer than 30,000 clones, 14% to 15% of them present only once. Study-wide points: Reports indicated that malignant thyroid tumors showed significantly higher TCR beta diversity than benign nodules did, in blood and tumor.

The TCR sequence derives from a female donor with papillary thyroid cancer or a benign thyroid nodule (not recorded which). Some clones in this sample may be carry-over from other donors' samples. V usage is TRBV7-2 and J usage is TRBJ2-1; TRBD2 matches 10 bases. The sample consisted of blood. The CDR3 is CASSTRASGSVQFF. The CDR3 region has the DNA TGTGCCAGCAGCACGCGGGCTAGCGGGAGTGTGCAGTTCTTC.